These 8 T cell receptor beta chains originate from one sample sequenced in a study of radiotherapy plus CTLA-4 blockade in lung cancer. Repertoires were generated with immunoSEQ multiplex PCR, while TCRdb's copy carries only in-frame clones and drops some. Altogether 120,000 or so clones are present, approximately 90% being singletons, with the ten largest covering roughly 6.9%. Sequences were derived from peripheral blood, sampled from a patient treated with radiotherapy plus ipilimumab. These receptors originate from a human donor with non-small cell lung cancer that progressed on radiotherapy plus ipilimumab.

The V gene is TRBV20-1, the J gene TRBJ2-7; TRBD2 might be the D (5 bases). V lost 2 bases and J 5 bases, leaving 7 bases between the germline ends. Germline values: CDR1 DFQATT, CDR2 SNEGSKA (reference sequence). The CDR3 is 11 amino acids. DNA for the CDR3: TGCAGTGCTAGACAGCGGAACGAGCAGTACTTC. This gives the protein CSARQRNEQYF.

This chain uses TRBV11-2 with TRBJ2-7; the match to TRBD2 covers 14 bases. The V and J ends lost 4 bases and 9 bases, in that order; junction bases with no gene match: 11. The germline CDR1 and CDR2 sequences are SGHAT and FQNNGV. This CDR3 is 16 amino acids long. In nucleotides, the CDR3 is TGTGCCAGCAGCTCATACGGGACTAGCGGGAGCCTGGGGCAGTACTTC. The encoded protein is CASSSYGTSGSLGQYF.

To note about this clone: The same CDR3 can be traced to other DNA sequences in this sample. This chain's CDR3 is CATSRDLAGGDEQYF. CDR3 nucleotide sequence: TGTGCCACCAGCAGAGATTTAGCGGGAGGAGACGAGCAGTACTTC. The chain carries TRBV15 and TRBJ2-7; 10 bases line up with TRBD2. In germline, CDR1 is LNHNV, CDR2 YYDKDF (reference sequence). The CDR3 covers 15 residues. The ends lost 0 bases at V and 5 bases at J; junction bases unmatched: 4.

The chain employs TRBV7-9 and TRBJ2-1; TRBD2 agrees at 12 bases. Losses at the gene ends were 1 base for V and 14 bases for J; bases not matched to a gene: 21. From germline, CDR1 is SEHNR and CDR2 FQNEAQ (reference sequence). CDR3 size: 19 residues. CDR3 sequence reads: CASSLGVVQASGRAGSEFF. The CDR3 nucleotides read TGTGCCAGCAGCTTAGGGGTGGTTCAAGCTAGCGGGAGGGCCGGTTCTGAGTTCTTC.

The chain carries TRBV5-4 and TRBJ1-1; 7 bases line up with TRBD1. This CDR3 comprises 15 residues. Germline assignment: CDR1 SGHNT and CDR2 YYREEE (reference sequence). V dropped 0 bases and J dropped 2; count of bases not matched to a gene: 4. The CDR3 is CASSLGTGRNTEAFF. The CDR3 coding sequence is TGTGCCAGCAGCTTGGGGACAGGCCGAAACACTGAAGCTTTCTTT.

The J gene is TRBJ1-1, the V gene TRBV19, with TRBD1 matching over 9 bases. Trimming at V came to 7 bases and at J to 0 bases, leaving 3 bases not matched to a gene. Germline V gene sequence: CDR1 LNHDA, CDR2 SQIVND (reference sequence). CDR3 length: 14 amino acids. The CDR3 bases are TGTGCCAGTACTCGGACAGGGGTGAACACTGAAGCTTTCTTT. It translates to CASTRTGVNTEAFF.

The J gene is TRBJ2-1, the V gene TRBV29-1; possibly TRBD2 for D (6 bases). Trimming cost V 5 bases and J 7 bases, with 24 bases left between them. Germline loops: CDR1 SQVTM, CDR2 ANQGSEA. CDR3 size: 16 residues. CDR3 nucleotide sequence: TGCAGCGTTTCGTACCATCTGGAGGGGAATTTGAATGAGCAGTTCTTC. Residues: CSVSYHLEGNLNEQFF.

This chain links TRBV6-6 with TRBJ2-1, with a weak D call TRBD1 (6 bases). V was cut by 7 bases and J by 7 bases, with 20 bases left in between. From germline, CDR1 is MNHNY and CDR2 SVGAGI (reference sequence). The CDR3 runs 15 residues. CDR3 sequence (DNA): TGTGCCAGCACCCCCTTACAGCAGGGGAGTAATGAGCAGTTCTTC. This codes for CASTPLQQGSNEQFF.